One and the same sample provided the 32 T cell receptor beta chains below, sequenced in a study of T-cell memory formation after mild COVID-19. TCRdb redid the calling of the 5' RACE reads with MiXCR, one entry per CDR3 protein. The profile covers hundreds of thousands of distinct CDR3 sequences, with about 25% appearing a single time and around 13% taken by the ten largest. The sequenced sample consisted of PBMCs or a T cell subset sorted from them (not recorded which). Source of these receptors: an adult woman who had mild COVID-19 (a few samples of this study predate the infection). Cell type and time point are not known.

V gene TRBV20-1 combines with J gene TRBJ2-5, with 11 positions matching TRBD2. CDR1 and CDR2 from the germline V gene are DFQATT and SNEGSKA (reference sequence). V lost 1 base and J lost 2; bases outside the gene matches: 15. The CDR3 is 19 amino acids. CDR3 DNA: TGCAGTGCTAGAGCCCAGGGGCTAGCGGGAGGACCATTTCAAGAGACCCAGTACTTC. Translating gives CSARAQGLAGGPFQETQYF.

Many counts were recorded for this clonotype. This rearrangement joins TRBV12-3 or TRBV12-4 to TRBJ2-1; 8 positions match TRBD1. The CDR3 sequence is 16 residues long. The V segment lost 2 bases and the J segment 2 bases; nucleotides outside the gene matches: 5. In nucleotides, the CDR3 is TGTGCCAGCAGTTTATTCTCGGGACAGGCCTACAATGAGCAGTTCTTC. It is translated as CASSLFSGQAYNEQFF.

This clonotype appeared a few times. The DNA of the CDR3 is TGTGCCACCAGTGATTCCGGGACTAGCGGTTACAATGAGCAGTTCTTC. This sequence encodes CATSDSGTSGYNEQFF. The chain carries TRBV24-1 and TRBJ2-1, with 11 bases that match TRBD2. This CDR3 spans 16 amino acids. Per the germline V gene, CDR1 is KGHDR and CDR2 is SFDVKD. With V trimmed by 2 bases and J by 4 bases, 3 bases remained unmatched.

Only a few counts were recorded for this clonotype. The gene calls are TRBV15 and TRBJ1-2; 10 bases fit TRBD1. After removal of 10 bases from V and 7 bases from J, the junction contained 6 bases not matched to a gene. Germline CDR1 and CDR2: LNHNV and YYDKDF (reference sequence). The CDR3 has 12 amino acids. The DNA of the CDR3 is TGTGCCATCAGACAGGGGGCGGGTGGCTACACCTTC. Its translation: CAIRQGAGGYTF.

V and J are TRBV29-1 and TRBJ2-3; tentatively, D is TRBD2 (6 bases). V dropped 7 bases and J dropped 3 bases, with 17 bases sitting between them. This CDR3 spans 14 amino acids. Germline CDR1 SQVTM, CDR2 ANQGSEA. The CDR3 spells CSGESGVRTDTQYF. CDR3 nucleotides: TGCAGCGGCGAATCGGGAGTACGGACAGATACGCAGTATTTT.

The V and J genes are TRBV5-1 and TRBJ2-1; TRBD2 is a possible D gene (6 bases). This CDR3 spans 15 amino acids. Germline CDR1 reads SGHRS; CDR2 reads YFSETQ. Trimming took 5 bases from V and 0 from J, leaving 12 bases between them. The CDR3 protein is CASRLAPLSYNEQFF. The DNA of the CDR3 is TGCGCCAGCAGACTAGCCCCGCTCTCCTACAATGAGCAGTTCTTC.

The table lists this clonotype with a few counts. The chain combines TRBV4-1 with TRBJ1-1; D is ambiguous. This CDR3 spans 12 amino acids. Germline V lookup: CDR1 MGHRA, CDR2 YSYEKL. V gave up 5 bases and J gave up 8 bases, with 12 bases separating them. The chain's CDR3 is CASSALGLEAFF. The CDR3 DNA follows: TGCGCCAGCAGCGCGTTAGGGCTAGAAGCTTTCTTT.

CDR3 sequence (DNA): TGTGCCAGCAGTGGTAGACTAGCGGGAAAGTCCTACAATGAGCAGTTCTTC. This translates into CASSGRLAGKSYNEQFF. The rearrangement links TRBV6-6 to TRBJ2-1, with 11 bases identical to TRBD2. CDR3 length: 17 residues. Looked up from germline, CDR1 is MNHNY and CDR2 is SVGAGI (reference sequence). With 5 bases clipped from V and 1 base from J, the junction kept 7 bases outside the gene matches.

This rearrangement joins TRBV14 to TRBJ2-4, with 8 positions matching TRBD2. CDR1 is SGHDN and CDR2 is FVKESK in the germline V gene. J gave up 0 bases and V 1 base, and 5 bases lay outside the gene matches. This CDR3 has 17 amino acids. CDR3 residues: CASSQVGSGRAKNIQYF. The CDR3 nucleotides are TGTGCCAGCAGCCAAGTAGGGAGCGGGAGAGCCAAAAACATTCAGTACTTC.

This clonotype was found a few times. The V and J genes are TRBV4-1 and TRBJ2-2, with 7 positions matching TRBD1. The CDR3 totals 15 residues. V shed 4 bases, J shed 3 bases, and the junction held 5 bases outside the gene matches. In germline, CDR1 is MGHRA, CDR2 YSYEKL. The CDR3 region has the DNA TGCGCCAGCAGCCCTTGGGACAGTGACACCGGGGAGCTGTTTTTT. It codes for CASSPWDSDTGELFF.

The V gene is TRBV25-1, the J gene TRBJ1-1; D not resolved. Deletions cut 5 bases from V and 3 bases from J, with 13 bases between. Germline lookup yields CDR1 MGHDK and CDR2 SYGVNS. CDR3 length: 14 amino acids. CDR3 loop: CASSTLDRDTEAFF. In nucleotides, the CDR3 is TGTGCCAGCAGTACCCTCGATCGGGACACTGAAGCTTTCTTT. Based on the CDR3 plus reference TRBV25-1 and TRBJ1-1, the full variable domain is EADIYQTPRYLVIGTGKKITLECSQTMGHDKMYWYQQDPGMELHLIHYSYGVNSTEKGDLSSESTVSRIRTEHFPLTLESARPSHTSQYLCASSTLDRDTEAFFGQGTRLTVV.

This chain links TRBV9 with TRBJ2-7, with 9 bases aligning to TRBD1. J gave up 1 base and V 0 bases, and 5 bases lay outside the gene matches. There are 16 residues in the CDR3. The germline CDR1 and CDR2 sequences are SGDLS and YYNGEE. DNA for the CDR3: TGTGCCAGCAGCGTAGGTGGGACAGGGAAATCCTACGAGCAGTACTTC. This sequence encodes CASSVGGTGKSYEQYF.

This clonotype appeared a few times. This chain joins TRBV9 and TRBJ2-6; a weak D match, TRBD1 (7 bases). CDR1 is SGDLS and CDR2 is YYNGEE in the germline V gene. V was cut by 3 bases and J by 2 bases, with 18 bases left in between. The CDR3 runs 18 residues. The CDR3 nucleotides are TGTGCCAGCAGCGATCCGGCAGGGGGGTGGGCTGGGGCCAACGTCCTGACTTTC. Residues: CASSDPAGGWAGANVLTF.

V is TRBV9 and J is TRBJ1-1; D not resolved. Trimming stripped 0 bases from V and 2 bases from J, with 5 bases between. This CDR3 has 13 amino acids. The germline CDR1 and CDR2 sequences are SGDLS and YYNGEE. CDR3 coding DNA: TGTGCCAGCAGCGTAGAAGGAAACACTGAAGCTTTCTTT. This gives the protein CASSVEGNTEAFF.

The chain joins TRBV27 to TRBJ2-7; D tentatively reads TRBD1 or TRBD2 (6 bases each). Germline CDR1 MNHEY, CDR2 SMNVEV (reference sequence). CDR3 length: 14 amino acids. Trimming left V 2 bases short and J 5 bases short, with 13 bases between. Here the CDR3 reads CASSLKGGVNEQYF. DNA of the CDR3: TGTGCCAGCAGTTTAAAGGGGGGCGTCAACGAGCAGTACTTC.

This sequence joins TRBV27 and TRBJ2-1; the match to TRBD2 covers 7 bases. The trim removed 4 bases at V and 2 bases at J, leaving 2 bases unmatched. This CDR3 comprises 14 residues. Germline CDR1 and CDR2: MNHEY and SMNVEV (reference sequence). CDR3 nucleotides: TGTGCCAGCAGTTCGGGGGGTCCCTACAATGAGCAGTTCTTC. It is translated as CASSSGGPYNEQFF.

This clonotype was detected ten times or more. V is TRBV5-1 and J is TRBJ1-5; no clear D gene. Per the germline V gene, CDR1 is SGHRS and CDR2 is YFSETQ. V shed 0 bases and J shed 0 bases, with 1 base lying between them. The CDR3 loop spans 13 amino acids. The CDR3 DNA is TGCGCCAGCAGCTTGGATAGCAATCAGCCCCAGCATTTT. Translation gives CASSLDSNQPQHF.

This clonotype was counted many times. This chain connects TRBV5-1 to TRBJ2-7, with TRBD2 matching 14 bases. CDR1 is SGHRS, CDR2 YFSETQ, per germline. This CDR3 region has 16 residues. After removal of 0 bases from V and 3 bases from J, the junction contained 2 bases not matched to a gene. This CDR3 reads CASSLAGTSGGYEQYF. The CDR3 DNA follows: TGCGCCAGCAGCTTGGCCGGGACTAGCGGGGGCTACGAGCAGTACTTC. Complete variable domain (other parts from reference TRBV5-1 and TRBJ2-7): KAGVTQTPRYLIKTRGQQVTLSCSPISGHRSVSWYQQTPGQGLQFLFEYFSETQRNKGNFPGRFSGRQFSNSRSEMNVSTLELGDSALYLCASSLAGTSGGYEQYFGPGTRLTVT.

The rearrangement joins TRBV3-1 to TRBJ2-1; D is ambiguous. The ends were cut back, 0 bases at V and 10 bases at J, with 10 bases in the middle. There are 13 residues in the CDR3. The germline CDR1 and CDR2 sequences are LGHDT and YNNKEL (reference sequence). The CDR3 nucleotides are TGTGCCAGCAGCCAAGATCTAGTTGAGGAGCAGTTCTTC. It translates to CASSQDLVEEQFF.

The rearrangement links TRBV12-2 to TRBJ2-1; the table's D call, TRBD1, has no DNA check behind it. TRBV12-2 is classified as a pseudogene. This CDR3 comprises 14 residues. In nucleotides, the CDR3 is TGTGCAAGACCGGGACAGCCCCGCATGGATGAGCAGTTCTTC. Translating it yields CARPGQPRMDEQFF.

This clonotype was recorded many times. V and J are TRBV20-1 and TRBJ2-7; the D is unclear. Germline V gene sequence: CDR1 DFQATT, CDR2 SNEGSKA (reference sequence). The CDR3 totals 14 residues. Trimming left V 1 base short and J 5 bases short, with 15 bases between. CDR3 in amino acids: CSARGGPPPHEQYF. As DNA, the CDR3 is TGCAGTGCTAGAGGTGGCCCCCCACCTCACGAGCAGTACTTC.

This clonotype occurred a few times. The chain couples TRBV20-1 to TRBJ2-3; 15 nucleotides align to TRBD2. V was pared by 6 bases and J by 7 bases, with 14 bases of the junction left unmatched. This CDR3 spans 17 amino acids. CDR1 is DFQATT, CDR2 SNEGSKA, per germline (reference sequence). This CDR3 is CSASGLAGGPFANTQYF. The CDR3 DNA reads as TGCAGTGCAAGTGGACTAGCGGGAGGGCCCTTCGCGAATACGCAGTATTTT.

V is TRBV7-3 and J is TRBJ2-3, with 7 bases matching TRBD2. Germline trimming cut 6 bases from V and 2 bases from J; bases unmatched to any gene: 8. The CDR3 totals 15 residues. In germline, CDR1 is SGHTA, CDR2 FQGTGA. The CDR3: CASSFGGLITDTQYF. The CDR3 DNA reads TGTGCCAGCAGTTTCGGGGGGTTAATCACAGATACGCAGTATTTT.

CDR3 region: CASSSLNWDYYGYTF. The CDR3 DNA is TGTGCCAGCAGCTCATTAAATTGGGACTACTATGGCTACACCTTC. The chain recombines TRBV7-9 with TRBJ1-2; tentative D call: TRBD1 (5 bases). Deletions cut 4 bases from V and 3 bases from J, with 15 bases between. CDR1 and CDR2 (germline): SEHNR, FQNEAQ (reference sequence). CDR3 size: 15 residues.

The chain combines TRBV7-9 with TRBJ2-7; TRBD2 agrees at 8 bases. The trim removed 3 bases at V and 3 bases at J, leaving 7 bases unmatched. This CDR3 is built from 15 residues. Germline CDR1 and CDR2: SEHNR and FQNEAQ (reference sequence). CDR3 nucleotides: TGTGCCAGCAGCTTGGTTAGCGGGAAGGTCTACGAGCAGTACTTC. Its translation: CASSLVSGKVYEQYF.

This clonotype was recorded a few times. V gene TRBV7-2 combines with J gene TRBJ1-5; 8 bases are shared with TRBD1. V lost 1 base to trimming and J lost 0 bases; unmatched junction nucleotides: 11. The germline CDR1 and CDR2 sequences are SGHTA and FQGNSA. There are 19 residues in the CDR3. As DNA, the CDR3 is TGTGCCAGCAGCTTAGACTCGGGACAGGTACATTATAGCAATCAGCCCCAGCATTTT. Translating it yields CASSLDSGQVHYSNQPQHF.

This clonotype appeared a few times. The chain uses TRBV10-3 and TRBJ2-2; D possibly corresponds to TRBD1 (5 bases). Per the germline V gene, CDR1 is ENHRY and CDR2 is SYGVKD. Trimming took off 7 bases at V and 1 base at J, with 10 bases between the two ends. The CDR3 covers 14 residues. The DNA for the CDR3 is TGTGCCATCAAGGAGCAGGGGAACACCGGGGAGCTGTTTTTT. It is translated as CAIKEQGNTGELFF.

This clonotype was seen more than once but under ten times. The rearrangement uses TRBV20-1 and TRBJ1-1, with TRBD1 matching 7 bases. Germline lookup yields CDR1 DFQATT and CDR2 SNEGSKA (reference sequence). Trimming took 1 base from V and 0 from J; bases not matched to a gene: 2. The CDR3 has 14 residues. This CDR3 is CSARGDRVNTEAFF. The CDR3 nucleotides are TGCAGTGCTAGAGGCGACAGGGTGAACACTGAAGCTTTCTTT.

This clonotype has more than one count but fewer than ten. V usage is TRBV7-8 and J usage is TRBJ2-1, with unresolved D. The CDR3 extends over 14 amino acids. CDR1 SGHVS and CDR2 FQNEAQ come from the germline V gene. Trimming took off 3 bases at V and 2 bases at J, with 8 bases between the two ends. The CDR3 region is CASSLSPAYNEQFF. The CDR3, as DNA: TGTGCCAGCAGCTTGTCCCCAGCCTACAATGAGCAGTTCTTC. Full variable domain (rest looked up from reference TRBV7-8 and TRBJ2-1): GAGVSQSPRYKVAKRGQDVALRCDPISGHVSLFWYQQALGQGPEFLTYFQNEAQLDKSGLPSDRFFAERPEGSVSTLKIQRTQQEDSAVYLCASSLSPAYNEQFFGPGTRLTVL.

This clonotype appeared a few times. This sequence joins TRBV20-1 and TRBJ1-1; possible D gene TRBD1, 6 bases. Deletions cut 6 bases from V and 5 bases from J, with 19 bases between. The CDR3 has 14 amino acids. Germline values: CDR1 DFQATT, CDR2 SNEGSKA (reference sequence). The CDR3: CSALDGGGKTEAFF. DNA of the CDR3: TGCAGTGCCCTAGACGGGGGGGGCAAAACTGAAGCTTTCTTT.

The V and J genes are TRBV7-9 and TRBJ2-5, with 7 bases matching TRBD1. Germline CDR1 SEHNR, CDR2 FQNEAQ (reference sequence). Trimming cost V 4 bases and J 5 bases; bases outside gene matches: 4. The CDR3 runs to 13 residues. CDR3 DNA: TGTGCCAGCAGCTCGGTGACAGGGGAGACCCAGTACTTC. This gives the protein CASSSVTGETQYF.

There are a few counts of this clonotype. The gene calls are TRBV25-1 and TRBJ2-1; TRBD1 aligns across 8 bases. This CDR3 region has 15 residues. CDR1 is MGHDK and CDR2 is SYGVNS in the germline V gene. J lost 7 bases, V lost 2 bases, and 7 bases had no gene match. CDR3 sequence: CASSEIGDRSNEQFF. In DNA form, the CDR3 reads TGTGCCAGCAGTGAAATCGGGGACAGGTCGAATGAGCAGTTCTTC.